This T cell receptor (beta chain) was identified during a study of control samples from healthy donors and cancer patients. The CDR3 is 15 amino acids. Germline loops: CDR1 GTSNPN, CDR2 SVGIG (reference sequence). V trimming: 1 base; J trimming: 0 bases; junction bases outside the gene matches: 5. Using immunoSEQ multiplex PCR, the repertoire was profiled, and TCRdb retains in-frame clones only, with some absent. This table has roughly 100,000 clones, around 88% appearing once. Sequencing was carried out using PBMCs. The origin of this receptor is a man in his fifties or sixties with lung cancer. V usage is TRBV30 and J usage is TRBJ2-5, with TRBD2 matching over 7 bases. The CDR3 spells CAWSAPSGYQETQYF. DNA for the CDR3: TGTGCCTGGAGTGCCCCTAGCGGCTACCAAGAGACCCAGTACTTC. Using reference TRBV30 and TRBJ2-5 for the parts outside the CDR3, the full variable domain is SQTIHQWPATLVQPVGSPLSLECTVEGTSNPNLYWYRQAAGRGLQLLFYSVGIGQISSEVPQNLSASRPQDRQFILSSKKLLLSDSGFYLCAWSAPSGYQETQYFGPGTRLLVL.